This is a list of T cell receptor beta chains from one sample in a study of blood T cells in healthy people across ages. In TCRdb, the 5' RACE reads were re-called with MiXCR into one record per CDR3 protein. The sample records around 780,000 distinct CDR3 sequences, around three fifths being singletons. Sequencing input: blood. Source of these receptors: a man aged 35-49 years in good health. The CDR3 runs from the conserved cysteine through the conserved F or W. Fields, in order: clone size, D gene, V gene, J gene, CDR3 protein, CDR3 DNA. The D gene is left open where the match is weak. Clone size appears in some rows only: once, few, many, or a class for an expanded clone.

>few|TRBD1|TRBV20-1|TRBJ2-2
CSAGQGYTGELFF
TGCAGTGCAGGACAGGGTTACACCGGGGAGCTGTTTTTT
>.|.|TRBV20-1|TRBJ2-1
CSASGYRGGIVYNEQFF
TGCAGTGCTAGTGGTTACAGGGGAGGGATTGTCTACAATGAGCAGTTCTTC
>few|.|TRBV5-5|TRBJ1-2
CASSLAPNNYGYTF
TGTGCCAGCAGCTTAGCACCGAATAACTATGGCTACACCTTC
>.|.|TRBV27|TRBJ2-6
CASSWRLWDHSGANVLTF
TGTGCCAGCAGTTGGCGGCTGTGGGACCACTCTGGGGCCAACGTCCTGACTTTC
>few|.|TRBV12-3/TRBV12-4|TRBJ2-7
CASSRQLYEQYF
TGTGCCAGCAGTCGTCAGCTATACGAGCAGTACTTC
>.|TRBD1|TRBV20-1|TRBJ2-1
CSARTGTGGNEQFF
TGCAGTGCTAGAACCGGGACAGGGGGCAATGAGCAGTTCTTC
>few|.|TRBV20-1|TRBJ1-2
CTPRQENYGYTF
TGCACCCCCAGACAGGAAAACTATGGCTACACCTTC
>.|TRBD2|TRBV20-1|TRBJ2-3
CSVASRGLAGEVRRDTQYF
TGCAGTGTCGCGTCCCGGGGTCTAGCGGGAGAAGTAAGAAGAGATACGCAGTATTTT
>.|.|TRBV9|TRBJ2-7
CASGIPKSSYNEQYF
TGTGCCAGCGGAATCCCAAAGAGCTCCTACAATGAGCAGTACTTC
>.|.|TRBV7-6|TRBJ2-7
CASSLQSNEQYF
TGTGCCAGCAGCTTACAATCCAACGAGCAGTACTTC
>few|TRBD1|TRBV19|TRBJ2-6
CASSGAGRTGPEAGANVLTF
TGTGCCAGTAGTGGAGCTGGGAGGACAGGGCCTGAGGCTGGGGCCAACGTCCTGACTTTC
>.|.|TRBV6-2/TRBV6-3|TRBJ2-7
CASRPRTAGTYEQYF
TGTGCCAGCCGACCGAGGACGGCAGGAACCTACGAGCAGTACTTC
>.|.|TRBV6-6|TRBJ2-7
CASSQEYYEQYF
TGTGCCAGCAGTCAGGAATACTACGAGCAGTACTTC
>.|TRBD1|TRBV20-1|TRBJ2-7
CSARKTGDSHNEQYF
TGCAGTGCTCGAAAGACAGGGGACTCCCACAATGAGCAGTACTTC
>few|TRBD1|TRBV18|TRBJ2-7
CASSSPGTGFYEQYF
TGTGCCAGCTCATCACCCGGGACAGGGTTCTACGAGCAGTACTTC
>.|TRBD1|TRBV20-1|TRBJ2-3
CSARDPGQGPTDTQYF
TGCAGTGCTAGAGACCCCGGACAGGGGCCCACAGATACGCAGTATTTT
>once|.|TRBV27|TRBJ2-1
CASSLRADPYNEQFF
TGTGCCAGCAGTTTGAGGGCGGACCCCTACAATGAGCAGTTCTTC
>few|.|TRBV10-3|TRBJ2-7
CAISGLGDEQYF
TGTGCCATCAGTGGATTAGGGGACGAGCAGTACTTC
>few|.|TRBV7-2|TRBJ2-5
CASSPEGGTQYF
TGTGCCAGCAGCCCCGAGGGGGGAACCCAGTACTTC
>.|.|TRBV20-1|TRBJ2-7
CSARAFRELAYEQYF
TGCAGTGCTAGGGCCTTTCGGGAGTTAGCCTACGAGCAGTACTTC
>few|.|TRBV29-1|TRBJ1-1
CSVFHGQLSPEAFF
TGCAGCGTTTTCCATGGACAGTTATCCCCCGAAGCTTTCTTT
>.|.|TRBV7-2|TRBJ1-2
CASSLTPLQGNTF
TGTGCCAGCAGCTTAACTCCCCTGCAGGGTAACACCTTC
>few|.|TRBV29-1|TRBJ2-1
CSVEDRRYNEQFF
TGCAGCGTTGAAGATAGGAGGTACAATGAGCAGTTCTTC
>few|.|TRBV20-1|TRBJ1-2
CSAREGGPGRFAGYTF
TGCAGTGCTAGAGAGGGGGGCCCGGGACGCTTTGCTGGCTACACCTTC
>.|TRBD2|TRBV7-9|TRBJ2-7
CASSLPELAETSYEQYF
TGTGCCAGCAGCTTACCCGAACTAGCGGAGACCTCCTACGAGCAGTACTTC
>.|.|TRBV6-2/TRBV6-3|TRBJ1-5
CASRWEGNHQPQHF
TGTGCCAGCAGATGGGAGGGTAACCATCAGCCCCAGCATTTT
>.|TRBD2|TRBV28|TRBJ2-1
CASSSAGLAGVTSYNEQFF
TGTGCCAGCAGTTCCGCGGGACTAGCGGGAGTGACGTCGTACAATGAGCAGTTCTTC
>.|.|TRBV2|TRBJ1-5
CASSYATQPQHF
TGTGCCAGCAGCTATGCGACTCAGCCCCAGCATTTT
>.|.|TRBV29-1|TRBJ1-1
CSVEKQINTEAFF
TGCAGCGTTGAAAAGCAGATAAACACTGAAGCTTTCTTT
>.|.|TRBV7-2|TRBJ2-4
CASSLLQTNIQYF
TGTGCCAGCAGCTTACTCCAGACGAACATTCAGTACTTC
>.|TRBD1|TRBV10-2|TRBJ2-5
CASRGVNRGETQYF
TGCGCCAGCAGAGGCGTTAACAGGGGCGAGACCCAGTACTTC
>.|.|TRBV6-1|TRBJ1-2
CASGQSNYGYTF
TGTGCCAGTGGACAGTCTAACTATGGCTACACCTTC
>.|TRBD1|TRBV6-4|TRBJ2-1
CASSSWTGVNEQFF
TGTGCCAGCAGCTCCTGGACAGGGGTGAATGAGCAGTTCTTC
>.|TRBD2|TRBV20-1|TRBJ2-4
CSARSGGKAGIIQYF
TGCAGTGCTCGGAGCGGGGGAAAAGCCGGGATCATTCAGTACTTC
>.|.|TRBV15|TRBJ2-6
CATSRTRSSGANVLTF
TGTGCCACCAGCAGGACGAGGTCCTCTGGGGCCAACGTCCTGACTTTC
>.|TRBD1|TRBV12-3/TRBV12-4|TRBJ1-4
CASRLGTGGLDEKLFF
TGTGCCAGCAGACTAGGGACAGGGGGCTTGGATGAAAAACTGTTTTTT
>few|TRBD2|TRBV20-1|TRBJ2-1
CSAHTGTTIEQFF
TGCAGTGCCCACACCGGGACTACAATTGAGCAGTTCTTC
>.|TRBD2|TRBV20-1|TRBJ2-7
CSVSGGAWNEQYF
TGCAGTGTTAGCGGGGGGGCTTGGAATGAGCAGTACTTC